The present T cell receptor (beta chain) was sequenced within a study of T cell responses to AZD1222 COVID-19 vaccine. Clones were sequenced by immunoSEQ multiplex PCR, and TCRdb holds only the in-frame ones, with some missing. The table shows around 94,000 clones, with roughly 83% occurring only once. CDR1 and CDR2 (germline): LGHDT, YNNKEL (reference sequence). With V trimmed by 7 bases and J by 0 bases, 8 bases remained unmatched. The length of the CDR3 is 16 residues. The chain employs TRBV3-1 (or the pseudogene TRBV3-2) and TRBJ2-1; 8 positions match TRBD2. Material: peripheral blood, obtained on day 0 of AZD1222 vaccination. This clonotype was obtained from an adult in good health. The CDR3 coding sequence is TGTGCCAGCAACCCGAGCGGGAGCGCCTCCTACAATGAGCAGTTCTTC. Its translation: CASNPSGSASYNEQFF.